Below, 25 T cell receptor beta chains from the same sample are listed, as sequenced in a study of blood T cell repertoires in COVID-19 (dated by TCRdb to about 2020). Preparation of the library involved the immunoSEQ multiplex PCR assay. TCRdb's version of the immuneACCESS table is confined to in-frame rearrangements and falls short of the full clone set. An unresolved V gene accounts for under half of the shortfall where checked; the remainder is of unknown origin. Recorded for this sample are 65,000 to 85,000 clones; over 65% of them occurred a single time. The ten largest account for approximately 5.7% of the sample. Sequenced input: peripheral blood. The receptor set was obtained from a man between 50 and 59 years old with active or convalescent COVID-19.

The V and J genes are TRBV19 and TRBJ1-5, with D possibly being TRBD1 (6 bases). Germline V gives CDR1 LNHDA, CDR2 SQIVND (reference sequence). Deletions cut 0 bases from V and 2 bases from J, with 11 bases between. The CDR3 is 16 amino acids. The CDR3 sequence: CASSIEAGDGNQPQHF. As DNA, the CDR3 is TGTGCCAGTAGTATAGAGGCAGGGGACGGCAATCAGCCCCAGCATTTT.

The rearrangement joins TRBV12-3 or TRBV12-4 to TRBJ1-1, with D maybe TRBD1 (6 bases). Deletions cut 3 bases from V and 5 bases from J, with 10 bases between. The CDR3 totals 13 residues. The CDR3 loop is CASSFPGVTEAFF. In DNA form, the CDR3 reads TGTGCCAGCAGTTTCCCAGGGGTTACTGAAGCTTTCTTT.

The CDR3 DNA follows: TGTGCCAGCAGCGAGACAGGACAGAGTAATTCACCCCTCCACTTT. Amino acids: CASSETGQSNSPLHF. The J gene is TRBJ1-6, the V gene TRBV7-9; tentative D call: TRBD1 (6 bases). Trimming shortened V by 5 bases and J by 6 bases, and 14 bases separated the two germline ends. The CDR3 sequence is 15 residues long. Germline V gene lookup returns CDR1 SEHNR and CDR2 FQNEAQ (reference sequence).

This chain joins TRBV4-3 and TRBJ2-2, with 8 bases lining up with TRBD2. The ends lost 1 base at V and 0 bases at J; junction bases unmatched: 7. Germline V gene sequence: CDR1 LGHNA, CDR2 YSLEER. The CDR3 is 18 amino acids. The CDR3 reads CASSQGGRGLANTGELFF. Here the CDR3 DNA reads TGCGCCAGCAGCCAAGGAGGTCGGGGACTAGCGAACACCGGGGAGCTGTTTTTT.

V and J are TRBV29-1 and TRBJ1-3; D remains unclear. Deletions cut 2 bases from V and 4 bases from J, with 6 bases between. Germline-derived CDR1 and CDR2 are SQVTM and ANQGSEA. CDR3 length equals 12 residues. The CDR3 spells CSVETGGNTIYF. The CDR3 region has the DNA TGCAGCGTTGAAACCGGGGGAAACACCATATATTTT. Filled out from reference TRBV29-1 and TRBJ1-3, the complete variable domain reads SAVISQKPSRDICQRGTSLTIQCQVDSQVTMMFWYRQQPGQSLTLIATANQGSEATYESGFVIDKFPISRPNLTFSTLTVSNMSPEDSSIYLCSVETGGNTIYFGEGSWLTVV.

The chain uses TRBV4-3 and TRBJ2-2; perhaps TRBD2 as D (5 bases). The germline CDR1 and CDR2 sequences are LGHNA and YSLEER. V gave up 8 bases and J gave up 1 base, with 17 bases separating them. The CDR3 has 16 residues. Here the CDR3 DNA reads TGCGCCAGCGCCCCGTATAGCGTGGGGAACACCGGGGAGCTGTTTTTT. Amino acid sequence: CASAPYSVGNTGELFF.

The chain couples TRBV3-1 (or the pseudogene TRBV3-2) to TRBJ1-1, with D maybe TRBD1 (5 bases). Germline V gene lookup returns CDR1 LGHDT and CDR2 YNNKEL (reference sequence). The CDR3 runs 13 residues. V gave up 0 bases and J gave up 9 bases, with 11 bases separating them. The CDR3 reads CASSQEQVTKAFF. CDR3 DNA: TGTGCCAGCAGCCAAGAACAGGTGACGAAAGCTTTCTTT.

The table lists this clone with a count of one. The chain is built from TRBV5-1 and TRBJ1-2; TRBD1 matches 8 bases. The CDR3 is 14 residues long. CDR1 and CDR2 (germline): SGHRS, YFSETQ. Trimming took 4 bases from V and 1 from J; bases not matched to a gene: 3. CDR3 nucleotide sequence: TGCGCCAGCAGCAAGGACAGGGATAACTATGGCTACACCTTC. Protein product: CASSKDRDNYGYTF.

V and J are TRBV6-1 and TRBJ2-1, with 8 bases matching TRBD1. V was pared by 0 bases and J by 2 bases, with 15 bases of the junction left unmatched. Germline CDR1 reads MNHNS; CDR2 reads SASEGT. The CDR3 runs to 20 residues. CDR3 region: CASSEAPRTGIYAPYNEQFF. CDR3 coding DNA: TGTGCCAGCAGTGAAGCGCCGAGGACAGGGATATATGCTCCCTACAATGAGCAGTTCTTC.

V is TRBV14 and J is TRBJ2-5; 9 positions agree with TRBD2. Germline V gene data show CDR1 as SGHDN and CDR2 as FVKESK. V trimming: 1 base; J trimming: 3 bases; junction bases outside the gene matches: 3. This CDR3 has 15 residues. Written as DNA, the CDR3 is TGTGCCAGCAGCCAAGTGGGCGGGAGGGAAGAGACCCAGTACTTC. Translated: CASSQVGGREETQYF.

The chain couples TRBV7-8 to TRBJ2-7; TRBD2 aligns across 8 bases. Trimming took 5 bases from V and 0 from J; bases not matched to a gene: 6. The CDR3 runs to 15 residues. Germline CDR1 reads SGHVS; CDR2 reads FQNEAQ. CDR3 protein: CASSRSGTSSYEQYF. Written as DNA, the CDR3 is TGTGCCAGCAGCCGTTCCGGGACTAGCTCCTACGAGCAGTACTTC. The full variable domain, with the rest looked up from reference TRBV7-8 and TRBJ2-7, is GAGVSQSPRYKVAKRGQDVALRCDPISGHVSLFWYQQALGQGPEFLTYFQNEAQLDKSGLPSDRFFAERPEGSVSTLKIQRTQQEDSAVYLCASSRSGTSSYEQYFGPGTRLTVT.

The sample holds a few counts of this clone. V is TRBV4-3 and J is TRBJ2-2; 8 nucleotides match TRBD1. The CDR3 has 17 amino acids. Germline V gene data show CDR1 as LGHNA and CDR2 as YSLEER. With 4 bases clipped from V and 1 base from J, the junction kept 8 bases outside the gene matches. The DNA for the CDR3 is TGCGCCAGCAGCCCCTTCCCAGGGACAGGGAACACCGGGGAGCTGTTTTTT. Translation gives CASSPFPGTGNTGELFF.

This chain connects TRBV29-1 to TRBJ2-5, with D tentatively TRBD2 (6 bases). Trimming left V 5 bases short and J 1 base short, with 11 bases between. This CDR3 region has 13 residues. CDR1 and CDR2 from the germline V gene are SQVTM and ANQGSEA. CDR3 sequence reads: CSVPAGSQETQYF. Written as DNA, the CDR3 is TGCAGCGTTCCCGCCGGGAGCCAAGAGACCCAGTACTTC.

The chain couples TRBV7-6 to TRBJ2-2; TRBD2 matches 12 bases. V lost 5 bases, J lost 2 bases, and 6 bases stayed unmatched. The CDR3 loop spans 17 amino acids. The V gene's germline CDR1 is SGHVS and CDR2 FNYEAQ. CDR3 in DNA: TGTGCCAGCAGCGTAACTAGCGGGGGGATAAACACCGGGGAGCTGTTTTTT. It encodes CASSVTSGGINTGELFF.

The chain recombines TRBV5-1 with TRBJ2-2; D gene unclear. V shed 6 bases and J shed 6 bases, with 6 bases lying between them. This CDR3 region has 11 residues. CDR1 and CDR2 (germline): SGHRS, YFSETQ. CDR3 nucleotide sequence: TGCGCCAGCACGTCCGCCGGGGAGCTGTTTTTT. Protein: CASTSAGELFF.

V usage is TRBV7-9 and J usage is TRBJ1-2; maybe TRBD1 (5 bases). V lost 3 bases to trimming and J lost 4 bases, with 9 bases between them. Germline CDR1 reads SEHNR; CDR2 reads FQNEAQ (reference sequence). This CDR3 has 13 amino acids. The DNA of the CDR3 is TGTGCCAGCAGCTTGGACAAGAGCTATGGCTACACCTTC. This translates into CASSLDKSYGYTF. Together with reference TRBV7-9 and TRBJ1-2, the CDR3 gives the full variable domain: DTGVSQNPRHKITKRGQNVTFRCDPISEHNRLYWYRQTLGQGPEFLTYFQNEAQLEKSRLLSDRFSAERPKGSFSTLEIQRTEQGDSAMYLCASSLDKSYGYTFGSGTRLTVV.

This clone was recorded a few times. This rearrangement joins TRBV6-5 to TRBJ1-4, with TRBD1 matching over 8 bases. The CDR3 is 14 residues long. With V trimmed by 6 bases and J by 5 bases, 5 bases remained unmatched. CDR1 and CDR2 from the germline V gene are MNHEY and SVGAGI. The CDR3 loop reads CASRPGTGNEKLFF. The CDR3 region has the DNA TGTGCCAGCAGACCCGGGACAGGCAATGAAAAACTGTTTTTT.

As to this clone: Germline is not matched at one junction end, which may reflect a read error. The V call is TRBV10-3, the J call TRBJ2-7, with 8 bases lining up with TRBD1. CDR1 is ENHRY, CDR2 SYGVKD, per germline. The CDR3 runs 16 residues. As DNA, the CDR3 is TGTGCCATCAGCGAGTACCAGGGGGCTGGATCTGGGGAGCAGTACTTC. Its translation: CAISEYQGAGSGEQYF.

This clone has a handful of counts. The chain is built from TRBV7-2 and TRBJ2-1, with 7 bases that match TRBD2. CDR3 size: 14 residues. The junction had 4 bases not matched to a gene; V was cut back by 3 bases and J by 5 bases. Looked up from germline, CDR1 is SGHTA and CDR2 is FQGNSA. CDR3 DNA: TGTGCCAGCAGCTTTACTAGCGACCACAATGAGCAGTTCTTC. It translates to CASSFTSDHNEQFF.

CDR3 residues: CASSQGAGGGYTF. The CDR3 nucleotides read TGTGCCAGCAGCCAAGGTGCGGGGGGTGGCTACACCTTC. This chain uses TRBV3-1 (or the pseudogene TRBV3-2) with TRBJ1-2, with D maybe TRBD1 (5 bases). This CDR3 is 13 amino acids long. Germline lookup yields CDR1 LGHDT and CDR2 YNNKEL (reference sequence). V gave up 1 base and J gave up 7 bases, with 10 bases separating them.

The chain links TRBV7-8 to TRBJ2-7; D is perhaps TRBD2 (7 bases). V lost 5 bases to trimming and J lost 3 bases, with 17 bases between them. In germline, CDR1 is SGHVS, CDR2 FQNEAQ. This CDR3 contains 15 residues. Written as DNA, the CDR3 is TGTGCCAGCAGCGCCGTAGGGGGGGCTCTCTACGAGCAGTACTTC. Translation: CASSAVGGALYEQYF.

CDR3 in DNA: TGTGCCAGCTCCTCGACAGGGCAAGAGACCCAGTACTTC. Protein product: CASSSTGQETQYF. The V and J genes are TRBV18 and TRBJ2-5, with TRBD1 matching 7 bases. The germline V gene encodes CDR1 KGHSH and CDR2 LQKENI. This CDR3 has 13 residues. The ends lost 6 bases at V and 2 bases at J; junction bases unmatched: 3.

The sample holds a few counts of this clone. The chain links TRBV7-8 to TRBJ2-5, with TRBD2 identical over 7 bases. Trimming at V came to 2 bases and at J to 4 bases, leaving 4 bases not matched to a gene. The length of the CDR3 is 14 residues. Germline V gene lookup returns CDR1 SGHVS and CDR2 FQNEAQ. The CDR3 loop reads CASSLRTSAETQYF. The DNA of the CDR3 is TGTGCCAGCAGCTTACGTACTAGCGCAGAGACCCAGTACTTC.

In this sample, this clone turned up a few times. The chain uses TRBV4-1 and TRBJ1-1; unclear D gene. This CDR3 has 15 residues. The V gene lost 4 bases and the J gene lost 5 bases, with 17 bases spanning the gap. Germline-derived CDR1 and CDR2 are MGHRA and YSYEKL. The CDR3 loop is CASSPQGVTVTEAFF. In DNA form, the CDR3 reads TGCGCCAGCAGCCCCCAAGGAGTGACGGTGACTGAAGCTTTCTTT.

The chain links TRBV18 to TRBJ2-7; 11 bases map to TRBD2. V dropped 3 bases and J dropped 0; count of bases not matched to a gene: 4. CDR3 size: 16 residues. Looked up from germline, CDR1 is KGHSH and CDR2 is LQKENI. In DNA form, the CDR3 reads TGTGCCAGCTCACCTATAGCGGGGGGGCCCTCCTACGAGCAGTACTTC. This encodes CASSPIAGGPSYEQYF.